The table lists the clone carrying this T cell receptor (beta chain) with many counts. Antigen unknown. One entry per CDR3 protein results from TCRdb running MiXCR on the RACE reads. The sample records around 160,000 distinct CDR3 sequences, about 14% being singletons. The data were taken from a study of human T cells and chemical hapten exposure. The J segment lost 7 bases and the V segment lost 4 bases, leaving 9 bases of the junction unmatched. Germline loops: CDR1 MDHEN, CDR2 SYDVKM. The CDR3 runs to 15 residues. Broader study findings: All donors were alopecia patients, so their immunity may differ from that of healthy people.

As for time point: patch test 1, 2 weeks after DPC sensitization. The treatment: therapeutic diphenylcyclopropenone sensitization with weekly scalp DPC. Here the sequenced sample was whole blood, taken in connection with sensitization to the hapten diphenylcyclopropenone (DPC). The chain links TRBV28 to TRBJ2-1, with TRBD2 matching 8 bases. The clonotype originates from a woman aged 25 to 39 with alopecia areata. Some clones in this sample may be carry-over from other donors' samples. The CDR3 DNA reads as TGTGCCAGCAGTTCCCAAGCGGGAGCGGGGAATGAGCAGTTCTTC. As protein: CASSSQAGAGNEQFF.